This T cell receptor beta chain was retrieved from a study of cytomegalovirus exposure and HLA in healthy donors. Points from the study as a whole: Among immune exposure information, only CMV serostatus was available. Differences between HLA loci emerged in a later analysis of TCR association rates, with DRB1 most and HLA-C fewest.

This clone was found a few times. Its target is not known. PCR involved 60 Vbeta and 13 Jbeta primers. In the source study's methods: Later, about 80 million unique TCR beta chains were counted in an analysis, and about 10 million of them were shared. The repertoire was sequenced with immunoSEQ multiplex PCR; TCRdb's copy has only in-frame clones and lacks some. V and J calls and clone size are those listed in that table; D and trimming were worked out from the DNA. The sample records about 200,000 clones, roughly 73% being singletons. The receptor was isolated from a woman aged 30 to 39 in good health and CMV-seropositive. The source material was PBMCs.

CDR3: CASSVLGGGGYTF. The CDR3 DNA sequence: TGTGCCAGCAGCGTACTAGGGGGGGGCGGCTACACCTTC. V is TRBV9 and J is TRBJ1-2; TRBD1 might be the D (6 bases). The V gene's germline CDR1 is SGDLS and CDR2 YYNGEE. The CDR3 length is 13 residues. The V and J ends lost 1 base and 8 bases respectively, with 12 bases between them.